The clone carrying this T cell receptor (beta chain) was counted once. The data originate from a study of control samples from healthy donors and cancer patients. The germline V gene encodes CDR1 SGHAT and CDR2 FQNNGV. V lost 6 bases, J lost 7 bases, and 20 bases lay in between. The length of the CDR3 is 15 residues. Profiled with immunoSEQ multiplex PCR; TCRdb holds only in-frame clones, not every one. The table lists some 74,000 clones, over 80% of them singletons. The sample comprised blood. The rearrangement joins TRBV11-2 to TRBJ2-3; D is possibly TRBD2 (5 bases). This sequence was found in a man aged 55-75 years in good health. This CDR3 reads CASRKPLSKRNTQYF. CDR3 DNA sequence: TGTGCCAGCAGAAAACCCCTCTCAAAGCGGAATACGCAGTATTTT. The variable domain in full, with the rest retrieved from reference TRBV11-2 and TRBJ2-3, is EAGVAQSPRYKIIEKRQSVAFWCNPISGHATLYWYQQILGQGPKLLIQFQNNGVVDDSQLPKDRFSAERLKGVDSTLKIQPAKLEDSAVYLCASRKPLSKRNTQYFGPGTRLTVL.